The 12 T cell receptor beta chains below come from one sample, sequenced in a study of blood T cell repertoires in COVID-19. Here immunoSEQ multiplex PCR was the method, and the copy in TCRdb shows in-frame clones only, minus some. The sample shows roughly 240,000 clones, 86% of them seen only once. Sequencing was carried out using peripheral blood. These TCRs come from a woman aged 55-70 years who had recovered from COVID-19.

The chain uses TRBV7-2 and TRBJ2-7; D perhaps matches TRBD2 (7 bases). Germline V CDR1 and CDR2: SGHTA, FQGNSA. There are 15 residues in the CDR3. Deletions cut 0 bases from V and 4 bases from J, with 13 bases between. The CDR3 region is CASSLAGGPEYEQYF. CDR3 nucleotides: TGTGCCAGCAGCTTAGCGGGGGGGCCCGAGTACGAGCAGTACTTC.

This chain's CDR3 is CASRMQSPEKLFF. Here the CDR3 DNA reads TGCGCCAGCAGGATGCAGTCCCCGGAAAAACTGTTTTTT. J is TRBJ1-4 and V is TRBV5-1; D is unclear. Germline CDR1 SGHRS, CDR2 YFSETQ. The CDR3 has 13 amino acids. Trimming removed 5 bases at V and 8 bases at J, with 13 bases between.

J is TRBJ2-5 and V is TRBV9; 8 nucleotides agree with TRBD2. Looked up from germline, CDR1 is SGDLS and CDR2 is YYNGEE. J was trimmed by 5 bases and V by 3 bases; bases with no gene match: 3. This CDR3 has 13 amino acids. The CDR3 DNA follows: TGTGCCAGCAGCGGGACTAGCTGGGAGACCCAGTACTTC. It yields the protein CASSGTSWETQYF. Supplemented by reference TRBV9 and TRBJ2-5, the full variable domain reads DSGVTQTPKHLITATGQRVTLRCSPRSGDLSVYWYQQSLDQGLQFLIQYYNGEERAKGNILERFSAQQFPDLHSELNLSSLELGDSALYFCASSGTSWETQYFGPGTRLLVL.

This clone was found a few times. The chain links TRBV7-3 to TRBJ2-1; TRBD2 matches at 10 bases. The V gene end was trimmed by 5 bases and the J gene end by 8 bases; junction bases not matched to a gene: 6. The CDR3 totals 14 residues. Germline assignment: CDR1 SGHTA and CDR2 FQGTGA. CDR3 sequence reads: CASSPASGRDEQFF. For the CDR3, the DNA is TGTGCCAGCAGCCCGGCGAGCGGGAGGGATGAGCAGTTCTTC.

The chain combines TRBV15 with TRBJ1-6; 7 bases map to TRBD1. CDR3 length equals 17 residues. V lost 0 bases to trimming and J lost 5 bases; unmatched junction nucleotides: 7. Germline CDR1 and CDR2: LNHNV and YYDKDF (reference sequence). Here the CDR3 reads CATSRELGTGDNSPLHF. In nucleotides, the CDR3 is TGTGCCACCAGCAGAGAATTAGGTACAGGGGATAATTCACCCCTCCACTTT.

This clone showed up many times. The J gene is TRBJ2-2, the V gene TRBV7-9; possible D gene TRBD1, 5 bases. V lost 5 bases and J lost 2, with 12 bases in between. The germline V gene has CDR1 SEHNR and CDR2 FQNEAQ (reference sequence). The CDR3 is 15 amino acids. CDR3 DNA sequence: TGTGCCAGCAGCGAAGACAGATATAACACCGGGGAGCTGTTTTTT. Translating it yields CASSEDRYNTGELFF.

This rearrangement joins TRBV4-2 to TRBJ2-7, with TRBD2 matching 16 bases. Germline CDR1 LGHNA, CDR2 YNFKEQ. V dropped 6 bases and J dropped 2; count of bases not matched to a gene: 7. This CDR3 region has 17 residues. For the CDR3, the DNA is TGTGCCAGCAGTTGGGGACTAGCGGGGGGGCCCCCCTACGAGCAGTACTTC. This translates into CASSWGLAGGPPYEQYF.

The chain carries TRBV6-6 and TRBJ2-1, with 10 bases identical to TRBD1. The V gene's germline CDR1 is MNHNY and CDR2 SVGAGI (reference sequence). This CDR3 has 15 residues. V was clipped by 5 bases and J by 4 bases; unmatched bases: 5. CDR3 sequence reads: CASSPPGQGYNEQFF. Written as DNA, the CDR3 is TGTGCCAGCAGTCCACCGGGACAGGGGTACAATGAGCAGTTCTTC.

The chain is built from TRBV7-2 and TRBJ2-2; 11 bases map to TRBD2. The CDR3 consists of 14 residues. Germline CDR1 and CDR2: SGHTA and FQGNSA. With V trimmed by 7 bases and J by 11 bases, 9 bases remained unmatched. The DNA of the CDR3 is TGTGCCAGCATTCCGGGACTAGCGGAAGTCGAGCTGTTTTTT. Its protein product is CASIPGLAEVELFF.

The chain is built from TRBV18 and TRBJ1-6, with 7 bases matching TRBD1. The CDR3 contains 14 residues. The trim removed 3 bases at V and 7 bases at J, leaving 3 bases unmatched. Germline V gives CDR1 KGHSH, CDR2 LQKENI. In nucleotides, the CDR3 is TGTGCCAGCTCACCGGGACAGAGAAATTCACCCCTCCACTTT. Its translation: CASSPGQRNSPLHF. Together with reference TRBV18 and TRBJ1-6, the CDR3 gives the full variable domain: NAGVMQNPRHLVRRRGQEARLRCSPMKGHSHVYWYRQLPEEGLKFMVYLQKENIIDESGMPKERFSAEFPKEGPSILRIQQVVRGDSAAYFCASSPGQRNSPLHFGNGTRLTVT.

The rearrangement uses TRBV2 and TRBJ2-5; D unresolved. The CDR3 extends over 15 amino acids. Trimming pared 6 bases from V and 5 bases from J, leaving 19 bases between. The germline V gene encodes CDR1 SNHLY and CDR2 FYNNEI. The DNA for the CDR3 is TGTGCCAGCAGGAGGATACTCCCCCGGAAGGAGACCCAGTACTTC. It translates to CASRRILPRKETQYF.

V gene TRBV10-3 combines with J gene TRBJ2-2; D call uncertain. This CDR3 is built from 17 residues. V was pared by 5 bases and J by 0 bases, with 16 bases between. CDR1 is ENHRY and CDR2 is SYGVKD in the germline V gene. In DNA, the CDR3 is TGTGCCATCAGTTACGTAGGAGTTAACGCGAACACCGGGGAGCTGTTTTTT. It encodes CAISYVGVNANTGELFF.